This TCR beta chain was recovered during a study of blood T cell repertoires in COVID-19. As for the study in general: Sources were T cells, B-cell-depleted T cells, or PBMCs; the material itself was cDNA or gDNA.

From germline, CDR1 is SGHTA and CDR2 FQGNSA. The CDR3 runs 15 residues. V was clipped by 3 bases and J by 3 bases, with 14 bases between them. Per the study methods: Amplification of reference gene primers was used by the study to estimate nucleated cell counts. Sequenced by immunoSEQ multiplex PCR; TCRdb stores in-frame clones only, minus some. That table is the source of V, J and clone size, and D and trimming were worked out from the DNA. The sample lists roughly 40,000 clones; around 79% were seen once. This chain connects TRBV7-2 to TRBJ1-2, with D uncertain. The origin of this receptor is a woman of 80 years or more with acute or convalescent COVID-19. Sequencing was done on a sample of peripheral blood. CDR3 DNA: TGTGCCAGCAGCTTTGGACTTCAGATCGACTATGGCTACACCTTC. This translates into CASSFGLQIDYGYTF.